The 30 T cell receptor beta chains listed next were all sequenced from one sample in a study of CD8+CD57+ T cells in acquired aplastic anemia. Genomic DNA served as template for TCR beta VDJ and CDR3 profiling. One entry per CDR3 protein, called by TCRdb with MiXCR from the reads. The sample records 150,000 to 200,000 distinct CDR3 sequences, roughly 64% being singletons. Specimen: sorted CD4+, CD8+, or CD8+CD57+ T cells (not recorded which) from PBMCs. Every receptor here comes from a human donor with severe aplastic anemia or a healthy control (not recorded which).

The chain has TRBV19 and TRBJ2-1; D gene ambiguous. This CDR3 spans 11 amino acids. CDR1 is LNHDA, CDR2 SQIVND, per germline (reference sequence). Trimming cost V 6 bases and J 7 bases, with 7 bases left between them. The CDR3, as DNA: TGTGCCAGTAGCTTGGCGAATGAGCAGTTCTTC. It specifies CASSLANEQFF.

This sequence joins TRBV5-4 and TRBJ1-1; D is ambiguous. The CDR3 contains 13 residues. V was cut by 4 bases and J by 0 bases, with 7 bases left in between. Germline V lookup: CDR1 SGHNT, CDR2 YYREEE (reference sequence). CDR3 protein: CASSGRLNTEAFF. The CDR3 coding sequence is TGTGCCAGCAGCGGGAGGTTGAACACTGAAGCTTTCTTT. The full variable domain, in which reference TRBV5-4 and TRBJ1-1 provide the parts outside the CDR3, is ETGVTQSPTHLIKTRGQQVTLRCSSQSGHNTVSWYQQALGQGPQFIFQYYREEENGRGNFPPRFSGLQFPNYSSELNVNALELDDSALYLCASSGRLNTEAFFGQGTRLTVV.

Ten or more counts support this clonotype. This sequence joins TRBV6-5 and TRBJ2-2; possibly TRBD2 for D (6 bases). CDR3 length equals 14 residues. Looked up from germline, CDR1 is MNHEY and CDR2 is SVGAGI. Trimming removed 5 bases at V and 7 bases at J, with 14 bases between. The CDR3 region has the DNA TGTGCCAGCAGTACCTCCGGGGGATTCGGGGAGCTGTTTTTT. It is translated as CASSTSGGFGELFF.

This clonotype was observed at least ten times. The chain is built from TRBV11-2 and TRBJ1-1, with a weak D call TRBD1 (6 bases). V shed 0 bases and J shed 8 bases, with 22 bases lying between them. The CDR3 covers 17 residues. Per the germline V gene, CDR1 is SGHAT and CDR2 is FQNNGV. The CDR3 protein is CASSLETPDRPPMEAFF. The CDR3 bases are TGTGCCAGCAGCTTAGAAACCCCGGACAGACCTCCCATGGAAGCTTTCTTT.

This clonotype was recorded many times. V is TRBV15 and J is TRBJ2-1, with 10 bases that match TRBD2. The ends lost 3 bases at V and 6 bases at J; junction bases unmatched: 11. This CDR3 has 17 residues. Germline V gene data show CDR1 as LNHNV and CDR2 as YYDKDF (reference sequence). CDR3 amino acids: CATSSDPLAGALNEQFF. The CDR3 bases are TGTGCCACCAGCAGCGATCCCCTAGCGGGGGCCCTCAATGAGCAGTTCTTC.

This clonotype was recorded at least ten times. The chain links TRBV12-3 or TRBV12-4 to TRBJ2-1, with D possibly being TRBD2 (5 bases). The CDR3 is made up of 15 amino acids. V gave up 7 bases and J gave up 0 bases, with 13 bases separating them. The CDR3, as DNA: TGTGCCAGCACCCTGCTGGGGAGCTCCTACAATGAGCAGTTCTTC. Its translation is CASTLLGSSYNEQFF.

The chain links TRBV20-1 to TRBJ2-7; 7 bases align to TRBD1. This CDR3 spans 13 amino acids. Germline V gene sequence: CDR1 DFQATT, CDR2 SNEGSKA (reference sequence). Trimming removed 6 bases from V and 8 bases from J; junction bases left unmatched: 13. The chain's CDR3 is CSAVDRVNTKQYF. CDR3 in DNA: TGCAGTGCCGTAGACAGGGTCAATACGAAGCAGTACTTC.

This chain uses TRBV24-1 with TRBJ2-2; TRBD1 matches at 10 bases. The V gene end was trimmed by 3 bases and the J gene end by 6 bases; junction bases not matched to a gene: 6. This CDR3 has 16 residues. The germline gives CDR1 KGHDR, CDR2 SFDVKD. CDR3: CATSDPGTGVPGELFF. DNA for the CDR3: TGTGCCACCAGTGATCCCGGGACAGGGGTGCCCGGGGAGCTGTTTTTT.

This clonotype was observed at least ten times. The chain is built from TRBV3-1 and TRBJ2-7; D possibly corresponds to TRBD2 (6 bases). Per the germline V gene, CDR1 is LGHDT and CDR2 is YNNKEL (reference sequence). The CDR3 covers 15 residues. V lost 3 bases to trimming and J lost 1 base, with 13 bases between them. The CDR3 sequence is CASSQDGTLSYEQYF. CDR3 DNA: TGTGCCAGCAGCCAGGACGGGACTCTGTCCTACGAGCAGTACTTC.

The rearrangement uses TRBV7-9 and TRBJ2-7; a weak D match, TRBD2 (6 bases). In germline, CDR1 is SEHNR, CDR2 FQNEAQ (reference sequence). Trimming took 0 bases from V and 5 from J, leaving 11 bases between them. The CDR3 contains 14 residues. The CDR3 region has the DNA TGTGCCAGCAGCTTAGCGTACGGGAGCGACGAGCAGTACTTC. Translated: CASSLAYGSDEQYF. Looking up the rest from reference TRBV7-9 and TRBJ2-7 gives the full variable domain: DTGVSQNPRHKITKRGQNVTFRCDPISEHNRLYWYRQTLGQGPEFLTYFQNEAQLEKSRLLSDRFSAERPKGSFSTLEIQRTEQGDSAMYLCASSLAYGSDEQYFGPGTRLTVT.

This clonotype came up once. This chain uses TRBV7-2 with TRBJ2-7; a weak D match, TRBD2 (6 bases). The V gene lost 1 base and the J gene lost 0 bases, with 10 bases spanning the gap. CDR1 and CDR2 (germline): SGHTA, FQGNSA. CDR3 length equals 15 residues. For the CDR3, the DNA is TGTGCCAGCAGCTTAGTGGGGAGGCGCTCCTACGAGCAGTACTTC. Protein sequence: CASSLVGRRSYEQYF.

The CDR3 sequence: CASSQDLGGTGYEQYF. The CDR3 DNA is TGTGCCAGCAGCCAAGATCTGGGGGGTACGGGCTACGAGCAGTACTTC. The genes are TRBV4-2 and TRBJ2-7; a possible D gene is TRBD2 (6 bases). Looked up from germline, CDR1 is LGHNA and CDR2 is YNFKEQ. The CDR3 covers 16 residues. V was clipped by 0 bases and J by 3 bases, with 15 bases between them.

J is TRBJ2-7 and V is TRBV5-1; 9 bases match TRBD1. CDR3 length: 14 residues. Germline trimming cut 2 bases from V and 5 bases from J; bases unmatched to any gene: 5. Germline V gives CDR1 SGHRS, CDR2 YFSETQ. Here the CDR3 reads CASSFGTGFHEQYF. CDR3 in DNA: TGCGCCAGCAGCTTCGGGACAGGGTTCCACGAGCAGTACTTC.

This clonotype was counted many times. V usage is TRBV29-1 and J usage is TRBJ2-1, with TRBD2 as a possible D gene (6 bases). Trimming took off 1 base at V and 3 bases at J, with 10 bases between the two ends. Germline values: CDR1 SQVTM, CDR2 ANQGSEA. The CDR3 spans 14 residues. The CDR3 reads CSVEGREDYNEQFF. The CDR3 DNA is TGCAGCGTTGAAGGCAGGGAGGACTACAATGAGCAGTTCTTC.

This chain uses TRBV5-1 with TRBJ2-5; D is unclear. Germline V gene lookup returns CDR1 SGHRS and CDR2 YFSETQ. This CDR3 comprises 11 residues. The V gene lost 4 bases and the J gene lost 5 bases, with 6 bases spanning the gap. CDR3 region: CASSGWETQYF. In nucleotides, the CDR3 is TGCGCCAGCAGCGGATGGGAGACCCAGTACTTC. Looking up the rest from reference TRBV5-1 and TRBJ2-5 gives the full variable domain: KAGVTQTPRYLIKTRGQQVTLSCSPISGHRSVSWYQQTPGQGLQFLFEYFSETQRNKGNFPGRFSGRQFSNSRSEMNVSTLELGDSALYLCASSGWETQYFGPGTRLLVL.

This clonotype was observed a single time. CDR3 region: CASSIGPREEYEQYF. CDR3 bases: TGTGCCAGTAGTATAGGCCCGCGGGAGGAGTACGAGCAGTACTTC. The rearrangement links TRBV19 to TRBJ2-7, with 8 nucleotides matching TRBD2. CDR3 length: 15 amino acids. The ends lost 1 base at V and 4 bases at J; junction bases unmatched: 6. The germline V gene has CDR1 LNHDA and CDR2 SQIVND (reference sequence).

This clonotype was observed at least ten times. This sequence joins TRBV2 and TRBJ2-7, with D possibly TRBD2 on 6 matching bases. V was shortened by 9 bases and J by 0 bases, with 18 bases between the two germline ends. Germline CDR1 SNHLY, CDR2 FYNNEI. The CDR3 is made up of 15 amino acids. As DNA, the CDR3 is TGTGCCAGTGTGCTCGGCCGGGGGTACTCCTACGAGCAGTACTTC. Its protein is CASVLGRGYSYEQYF.

The chain carries TRBV29-1 and TRBJ2-3, with 7 nucleotides matching TRBD1. Germline V gives CDR1 SQVTM, CDR2 ANQGSEA. Trimming removed 4 bases from V and 6 bases from J; junction bases left unmatched: 10. CDR3 length: 14 amino acids. The CDR3 loop reads CSVGKRGHEDTQYF. CDR3 nucleotide sequence: TGCAGCGTTGGGAAGAGGGGGCATGAGGATACGCAGTATTTT.

The chain employs TRBV29-1 and TRBJ2-5; TRBD2 might be the D (6 bases). Between the trimmed V and J ends, which lost 7 bases and 2 bases, there was a span of 11 bases. The CDR3 covers 12 residues. The germline V gene encodes CDR1 SQVTM and CDR2 ANQGSEA. The CDR3 region has the DNA TGCAGCGGGGGACTCCAACAAGAGACCCAGTACTTC. Encoded protein: CSGGLQQETQYF.

The gene calls are TRBV7-9 and TRBJ2-7; D may correspond to TRBD1 or TRBD2 (6 bases each). CDR1 and CDR2 (germline): SEHNR, FQNEAQ (reference sequence). There are 14 residues in the CDR3. V dropped 5 bases and J dropped 5 bases, with 16 bases sitting between them. CDR3 in amino acids: CASSPIGGTHEQYF. CDR3 bases: TGTGCCAGCAGCCCGATCGGGGGCACCCACGAGCAGTACTTC.

The V and J genes are TRBV10-3 and TRBJ1-5; D may be TRBD1 (5 bases). The V end lost 0 bases, the J end lost 4 bases, and 10 bases lay between the germline ends. CDR1 is ENHRY, CDR2 SYGVKD, per germline. The CDR3 totals 15 residues. CDR3 DNA: TGTGCCATCAGTGAGTCTGGGGGGAATAATCAGCCCCAGCATTTT. It specifies CAISESGGNNQPQHF.

This clonotype has a handful of counts. V and J are TRBV7-8 and TRBJ2-7; TRBD1 matches at 8 bases. Germline V gene data show CDR1 as SGHVS and CDR2 as FQNEAQ. This CDR3 has 15 amino acids. The ends lost 4 bases at V and 3 bases at J; junction bases unmatched: 8. CDR3 bases: TGTGCCAGCAGCTCCGGATGGACAGGGATCTACGAGCAGTACTTC. Its translation: CASSSGWTGIYEQYF.

Points on this clonotype: A much larger clone differs by one base, so this may be a read error. The chain combines TRBV29-1 with TRBJ2-7; the D gene is possibly TRBD2 (6 bases). The better agreement between TRBJ2-1 and the DNA end casts doubt on the J call. The CDR3 contains 14 residues. Germline V gives CDR1 SQVTM, CDR2 ANQGSEA. CDR3 residues: CSVLTTGEPHEQFF. CDR3 coding DNA: TGCAGCGTTCTAACGACGGGGGAGCCCCACGAGCAGTTCTTC.

This chain joins TRBV7-2 and TRBJ2-7; a weak D match, TRBD1 (5 bases). Germline loops: CDR1 SGHTA, CDR2 FQGNSA. The ends were cut back, 1 base at V and 1 base at J, with 8 bases in the middle. The CDR3 has 14 amino acids. The CDR3 bases are TGTGCCAGCAGCTTAGGCAGGGCGTCCTACGAGCAGTACTTC. Its translation is CASSLGRASYEQYF.

The chain links TRBV19 to TRBJ2-5; 8 bases map to TRBD1. The assigned J gene may be wrong: the sequence end matches TRBJ1-6 better. The CDR3 is made up of 14 amino acids. Germline CDR1 and CDR2: LNHDA and SQIVND (reference sequence). The CDR3 spells CASSPGGLDSPLHF. As DNA, the CDR3 is TGTGCCAGTAGTCCAGGGGGCTTAGATTCACCCCTCCACTTT.

This clonotype was picked up one time. V usage is TRBV19 and J usage is TRBJ2-1; D assignment may be TRBD1 or TRBD2 (5 bases each). CDR1 LNHDA and CDR2 SQIVND come from the germline V gene (reference sequence). V was cut by 5 bases and J by 6 bases, with 11 bases left in between. The CDR3 is made up of 13 amino acids. CDR3 sequence: CASSARGPNEQFF. The CDR3 bases are TGTGCCAGTAGTGCACGGGGACCCAATGAGCAGTTCTTC. Variable domain in full (rest from reference TRBV19 and TRBJ2-1): DGGITQSPKYLFRKEGQNVTLSCEQNLNHDAMYWYRQDPGQGLRLIYYSQIVNDFQKGDIAEGYSVSREKKESFPLTVTSAQKNPTAFYLCASSARGPNEQFFGPGTRLTVL.

This chain connects TRBV12-3 or TRBV12-4 to TRBJ1-6; 12 nucleotides align to TRBD1. After removal of 6 bases from V and 9 bases from J, the junction contained 15 bases not matched to a gene. The CDR3 runs to 18 residues. The CDR3 sequence: CASRTTGTGGRFGSPLHF. CDR3 nucleotide sequence: TGTGCCAGCAGGACCACCGGGACAGGGGGCAGGTTTGGTTCACCCCTCCACTTT.

The rearrangement joins TRBV24-1 to TRBJ2-5; D gene uncertain. Trimming took 0 bases from V and 3 from J, leaving 4 bases between them. The CDR3 consists of 13 residues. The germline CDR1 and CDR2 sequences are KGHDR and SFDVKD. The CDR3 region is CATSDLEEETQYF. CDR3 DNA sequence: TGTGCCACCAGTGATTTGGAAGAAGAGACCCAGTACTTC.

V gene TRBV12-3 or TRBV12-4 combines with J gene TRBJ2-7; maybe TRBD1 (6 bases). The V gene lost 5 bases and the J gene lost 4 bases, with 18 bases spanning the gap. The CDR3 is 15 amino acids. The CDR3: CASSGRGRIGYEQYF. For the CDR3, the DNA is TGTGCCAGCAGTGGCAGGGGTAGGATTGGATACGAGCAGTACTTC.

This chain uses TRBV7-2 with TRBJ2-1; 10 bases match TRBD2. Trimming removed 7 bases from V and 4 bases from J; junction bases left unmatched: 7. This CDR3 contains 15 residues. Germline V CDR1 and CDR2: SGHTA, FQGNSA. This CDR3 is CASTISGGPYNEQFF. The CDR3 DNA is TGTGCCAGCACGATTAGCGGGGGGCCTTACAATGAGCAGTTCTTC.